This T cell receptor beta chain was recovered during a study of blood T cell repertoires in COVID-19. For the study at large: COVID-19 samples from acute and convalescent phases originated in the United States, Italy and Spain.

Some clones are missing from TCRdb's copy, which holds only in-frame ones; the method was immunoSEQ multiplex PCR. The sample consists of roughly 250,000 clones, 90% to 95% of them appearing once. Individuals aged about 18 to 90 years were recruited from about two dozen US areas. Per the germline V gene, CDR1 is ENHRY and CDR2 is SYGVKD. V lost 10 bases and J lost 7; bases outside the gene matches: 7. This CDR3 contains 13 residues. The sample consisted of PBMCs or T cells enriched from blood (not recorded which). The receptor comes from a human donor in a cohort exposed to, infected with or recovered from COVID-19 (not recorded which). The donor label of this sample is uncertain. V is TRBV10-3 and J is TRBJ1-4; 9 bases agree with TRBD1. The CDR3 coding sequence is TGTGCCACCACTACAGGGGGCAGTGAAAAACTGTTTTTT. Translated: CATTTGGSEKLFF.